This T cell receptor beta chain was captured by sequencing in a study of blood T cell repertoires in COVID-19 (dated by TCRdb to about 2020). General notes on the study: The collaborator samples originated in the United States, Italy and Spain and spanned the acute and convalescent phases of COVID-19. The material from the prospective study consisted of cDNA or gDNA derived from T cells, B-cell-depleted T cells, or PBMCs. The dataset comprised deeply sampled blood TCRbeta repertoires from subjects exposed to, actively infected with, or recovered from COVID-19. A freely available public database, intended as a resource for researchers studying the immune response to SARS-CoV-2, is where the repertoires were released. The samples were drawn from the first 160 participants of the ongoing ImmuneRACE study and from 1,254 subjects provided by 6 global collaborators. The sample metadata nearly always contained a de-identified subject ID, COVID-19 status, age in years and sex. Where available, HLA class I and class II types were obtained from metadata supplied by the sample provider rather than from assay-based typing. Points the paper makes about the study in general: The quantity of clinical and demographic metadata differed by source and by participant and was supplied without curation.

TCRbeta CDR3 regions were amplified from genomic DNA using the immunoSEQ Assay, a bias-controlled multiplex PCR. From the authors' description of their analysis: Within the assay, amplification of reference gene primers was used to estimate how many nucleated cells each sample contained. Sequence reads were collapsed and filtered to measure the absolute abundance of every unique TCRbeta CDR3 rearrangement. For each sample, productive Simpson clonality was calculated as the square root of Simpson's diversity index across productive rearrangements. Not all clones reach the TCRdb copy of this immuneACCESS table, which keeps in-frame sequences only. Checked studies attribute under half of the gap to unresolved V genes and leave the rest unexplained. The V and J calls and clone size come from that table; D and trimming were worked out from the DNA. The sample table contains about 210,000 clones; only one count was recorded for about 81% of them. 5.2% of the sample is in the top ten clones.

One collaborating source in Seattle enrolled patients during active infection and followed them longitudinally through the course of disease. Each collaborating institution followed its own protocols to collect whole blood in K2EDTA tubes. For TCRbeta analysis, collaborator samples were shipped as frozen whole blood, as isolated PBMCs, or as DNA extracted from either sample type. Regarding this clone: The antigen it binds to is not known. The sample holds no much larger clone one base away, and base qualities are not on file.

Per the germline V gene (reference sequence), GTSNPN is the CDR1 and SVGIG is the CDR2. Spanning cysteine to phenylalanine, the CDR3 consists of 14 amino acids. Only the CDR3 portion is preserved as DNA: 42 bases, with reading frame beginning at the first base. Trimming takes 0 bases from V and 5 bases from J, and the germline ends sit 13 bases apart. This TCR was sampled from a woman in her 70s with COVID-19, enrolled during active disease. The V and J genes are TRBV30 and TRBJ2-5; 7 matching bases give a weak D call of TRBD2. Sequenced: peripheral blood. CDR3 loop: CAWSVGGAGETQYF. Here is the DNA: TGTGCCTGGAGTGTAGGGGGGGCTGGGGAGACCCAGTACTTC.